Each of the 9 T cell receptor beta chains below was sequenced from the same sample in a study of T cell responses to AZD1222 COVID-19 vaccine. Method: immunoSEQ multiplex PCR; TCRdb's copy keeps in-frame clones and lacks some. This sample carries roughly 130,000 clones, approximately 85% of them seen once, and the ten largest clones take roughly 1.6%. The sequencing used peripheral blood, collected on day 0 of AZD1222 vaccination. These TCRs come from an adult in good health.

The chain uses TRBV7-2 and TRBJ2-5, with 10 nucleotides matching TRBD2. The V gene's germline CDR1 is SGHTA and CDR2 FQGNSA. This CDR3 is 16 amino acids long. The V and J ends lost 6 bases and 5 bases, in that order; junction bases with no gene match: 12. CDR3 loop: CASRIAGSGRMETQYF. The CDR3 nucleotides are TGTGCCAGCAGAATAGCGGGTAGCGGGAGGATGGAGACCCAGTACTTC.

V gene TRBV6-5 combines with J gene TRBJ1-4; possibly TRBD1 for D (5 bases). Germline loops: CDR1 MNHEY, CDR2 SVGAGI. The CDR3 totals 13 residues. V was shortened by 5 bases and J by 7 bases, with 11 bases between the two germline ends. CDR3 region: CASSPPGGEKLFF. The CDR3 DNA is TGTGCCAGCAGTCCACCCGGGGGTGAAAAACTGTTTTTT.

As DNA, the CDR3 is TGTGCCAGCAGCTTAACCGGGGGGAGGAATTCACCCCTCCACTTT. Its translation is CASSLTGGRNSPLHF. The chain links TRBV7-3 to TRBJ1-6; possible D gene TRBD1, 5 bases. This CDR3 contains 15 residues. The germline gives CDR1 SGHTA, CDR2 FQGTGA. Trimming pared 0 bases from V and 7 bases from J, leaving 10 bases between.

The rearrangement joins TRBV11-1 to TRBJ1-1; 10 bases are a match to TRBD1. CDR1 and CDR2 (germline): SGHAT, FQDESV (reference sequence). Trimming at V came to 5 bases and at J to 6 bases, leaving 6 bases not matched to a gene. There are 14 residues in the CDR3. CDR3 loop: CASSPGQGGAEAFF. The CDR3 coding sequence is TGTGCCAGCAGCCCCGGACAGGGGGGGGCTGAAGCTTTCTTT. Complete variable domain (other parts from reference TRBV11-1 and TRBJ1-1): EAEVAQSPRYKITEKSQAVAFWCDPISGHATLYWYRQILGQGPELLVQFQDESVVDDSQLPKDRFSAERLKGVDSTLKIQPAELGDSAMYLCASSPGQGGAEAFFGQGTRLTVV.

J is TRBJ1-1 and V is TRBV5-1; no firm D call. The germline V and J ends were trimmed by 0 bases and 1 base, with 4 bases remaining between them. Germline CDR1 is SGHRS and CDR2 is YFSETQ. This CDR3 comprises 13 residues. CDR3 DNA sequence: TGCGCCAGCAGCTTGGCGGCGAACACTGAAGCTTTCTTT. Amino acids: CASSLAANTEAFF.

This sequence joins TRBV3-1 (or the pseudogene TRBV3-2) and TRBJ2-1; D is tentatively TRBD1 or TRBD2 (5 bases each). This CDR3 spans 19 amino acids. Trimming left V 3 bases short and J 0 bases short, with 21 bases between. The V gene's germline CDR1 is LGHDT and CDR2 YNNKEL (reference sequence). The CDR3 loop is CASSHPSGKQAYSYNEQFF. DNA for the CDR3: TGTGCCAGCAGCCACCCTTCCGGGAAACAGGCGTACTCCTACAATGAGCAGTTCTTC.

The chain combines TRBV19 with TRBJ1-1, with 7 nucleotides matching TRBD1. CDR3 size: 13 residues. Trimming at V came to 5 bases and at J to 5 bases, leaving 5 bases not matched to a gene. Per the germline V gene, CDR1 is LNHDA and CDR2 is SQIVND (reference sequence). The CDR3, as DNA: TGTGCCAGTAGTCAGGGGGGAAGGACTGAAGCTTTCTTT. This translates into CASSQGGRTEAFF.

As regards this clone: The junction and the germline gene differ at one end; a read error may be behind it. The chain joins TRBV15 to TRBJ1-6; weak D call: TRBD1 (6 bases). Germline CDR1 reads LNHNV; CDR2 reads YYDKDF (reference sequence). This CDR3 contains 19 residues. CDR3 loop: CATSRDHALGADYTSPLHF. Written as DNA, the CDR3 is TGTGCCACCAGCAGAGATCACGCCCTGGGGGCTGACTATACTTCACCCCTCCACTTT. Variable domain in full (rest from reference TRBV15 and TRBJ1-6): DAMVIQNPRYQVTQFGKPVTLSCSQTLNHNVMYWYQQKSSQAPKLLFHYYDKDFNNEADTPDNFQSRRPNTSFCFLDIRSPGLGDTAMYLCATSRDHALGADYTSPLHFGNGTRLTVT.

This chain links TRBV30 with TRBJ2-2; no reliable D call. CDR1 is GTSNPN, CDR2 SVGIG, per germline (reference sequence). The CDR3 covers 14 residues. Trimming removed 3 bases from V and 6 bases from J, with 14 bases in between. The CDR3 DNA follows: TGTGCCTGGAGGGCCCGAAGTTTCGCCGGGGAGCTGTTTTTT. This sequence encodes CAWRARSFAGELFF.